This T cell receptor beta chain was captured by sequencing in a study of T cells in localized non-small cell lung cancer. Study-wide points: A median approximately 60 of the top 100 tumor clones appeared in adjacent lung. One tumor region alone was sequenced, and heterogeneity therefore remains possible. Adjacent uninvolved lung had the highest clonality, suggesting focused antigen responses.

The table came from immunoSEQ multiplex PCR; TCRdb's copy has only in-frame clones and leaves some out. The sample carries about 59,000 clones, roughly 90% recorded once. This clone was counted a single time. What it binds is not known. V shed 0 bases and J shed 4 bases, with 7 bases lying between them. The CDR3 consists of 14 residues. Looked up from germline, CDR1 is SNHLY and CDR2 is FYNNEI. This clonotype was sampled from a woman aged 35-75 years with stage I lung adenocarcinoma. This specimen was peripheral blood, taken before any cancer treatment. The V gene is TRBV2, the J gene TRBJ1-5; D not certain. The chain's CDR3 is CASSEAAMNQPQHF. For the CDR3, the DNA is TGTGCCAGCAGTGAAGCGGCAATGAATCAGCCCCAGCATTTT.